A single sample gave rise to the 22 T cell receptor beta chains below, sequenced in a study of blood T cell repertoires in COVID-19. Assay used: immunoSEQ multiplex PCR; TCRdb lists only in-frame clones, some missing. There are about 170,000 clones in the sample; more than 85% occur only once, and over 2% lies in the top ten. Sample: peripheral blood. Every receptor here comes from a woman older than 75 with COVID-19, enrolled during active disease.

This sequence joins TRBV14 and TRBJ1-1, with a tentative D call TRBD1 (6 bases). Germline V gene lookup returns CDR1 SGHDN and CDR2 FVKESK. Trimming left V 4 bases short and J 8 bases short, with 14 bases between. This CDR3 spans 13 amino acids. Here the CDR3 reads CASSRLSGVEAFF. The CDR3 nucleotides read TGTGCCAGCAGCCGCCTATCAGGGGTAGAAGCTTTCTTT.

V gene TRBV11-2 combines with J gene TRBJ1-1, with D perhaps matching TRBD1 (5 bases). Germline CDR1 SGHAT, CDR2 FQNNGV. The germline V and J ends were trimmed by 1 base and 5 bases, with 14 bases remaining between them. This CDR3 has 15 residues. CDR3 loop: CASSLGAGGRTEAFF. CDR3 DNA: TGTGCCAGCAGCTTAGGGGCGGGGGGTAGGACTGAAGCTTTCTTT. Drawing the rest from reference TRBV11-2 and TRBJ1-1, the complete variable domain is EAGVAQSPRYKIIEKRQSVAFWCNPISGHATLYWYQQILGQGPKLLIQFQNNGVVDDSQLPKDRFSAERLKGVDSTLKIQPAKLEDSAVYLCASSLGAGGRTEAFFGQGTRLTVV.

The chain is built from TRBV3-1 (or the pseudogene TRBV3-2) and TRBJ1-6, with D uncertain. This CDR3 comprises 14 residues. The germline CDR1 and CDR2 sequences are LGHDT and YNNKEL (reference sequence). Trimming left V 1 base short and J 6 bases short, with 7 bases between. CDR3 in amino acids: CASSQVEINSPLHF. DNA of the CDR3: TGTGCCAGCAGCCAAGTAGAAATTAATTCACCCCTCCACTTT.

V is TRBV4-1 and J is TRBJ1-4, with TRBD1 matching 9 bases. Germline CDR1 MGHRA, CDR2 YSYEKL. V lost 7 bases, J lost 5 bases, and 5 bases stayed unmatched. The CDR3 extends over 14 amino acids. Here the CDR3 DNA reads TGCGCCAGCAAAAGGACAGGGGTGAATGAAAAACTGTTTTTT. Protein: CASKRTGVNEKLFF.

The chain carries TRBV7-2 and TRBJ1-2, with D possibly being TRBD1 (5 bases). The CDR3 loop spans 15 amino acids. V was pared by 1 base and J by 5 bases, with 14 bases between. Germline values: CDR1 SGHTA, CDR2 FQGNSA. The CDR3 region is CASSLDTGQVYGYTF. The DNA of the CDR3 is TGTGCCAGCAGCTTAGATACAGGCCAAGTTTATGGCTACACCTTC.

The chain recombines TRBV7-8 with TRBJ2-5; D perhaps matches TRBD1 (6 bases). The CDR3 length is 15 residues. V was cut by 4 bases and J by 3 bases, with 15 bases left in between. The V gene's germline CDR1 is SGHVS and CDR2 FQNEAQ. CDR3: CASSSRTDVKETQYF. The CDR3 nucleotides read TGTGCCAGCAGCTCAAGGACAGATGTAAAAGAGACCCAGTACTTC.

The chain links TRBV29-1 to TRBJ1-1; D unclear. CDR1 and CDR2 from the germline V gene are SQVTM and ANQGSEA. This CDR3 spans 11 amino acids. The V end lost 4 bases, the J end lost 7 bases, and 10 bases lay between the germline ends. CDR3 residues: CSVVSPGEAFF. The CDR3, as DNA: TGCAGCGTTGTCTCACCAGGTGAAGCTTTCTTT. Using reference TRBV29-1 and TRBJ1-1 for the parts outside the CDR3, the full variable domain is SAVISQKPSRDICQRGTSLTIQCQVDSQVTMMFWYRQQPGQSLTLIATANQGSEATYESGFVIDKFPISRPNLTFSTLTVSNMSPEDSSIYLCSVVSPGEAFFGQGTRLTVV.

The chain combines TRBV9 with TRBJ1-2; no clear D. The CDR3 totals 11 residues. V was pared by 4 bases and J by 8 bases, with 9 bases between. CDR1 and CDR2 from the germline V gene are SGDLS and YYNGEE. The CDR3 bases are TGTGCCAGCAGCAACCTCTACGGCTACACCTTC. Translation: CASSNLYGYTF.

This rearrangement joins TRBV19 to TRBJ1-1; TRBD1 agrees at 9 bases. The CDR3 runs to 14 residues. V shed 7 bases, J shed 4 bases, and the junction held 7 bases outside the gene matches. The germline CDR1 and CDR2 sequences are LNHDA and SQIVND (reference sequence). The CDR3 region is CASIQGQGSTEAFF. DNA for the CDR3: TGTGCCAGTATCCAAGGACAGGGGAGCACTGAAGCTTTCTTT. Looking up the rest from reference TRBV19 and TRBJ1-1 gives the full variable domain: DGGITQSPKYLFRKEGQNVTLSCEQNLNHDAMYWYRQDPGQGLRLIYYSQIVNDFQKGDIAEGYSVSREKKESFPLTVTSAQKNPTAFYLCASIQGQGSTEAFFGQGTRLTVV.

This clone came up a few times. This rearrangement joins TRBV23-1 to TRBJ1-4, with a possible D match to TRBD1 (6 bases). TRBV23-1 is reported as an ORF; its role is uncertain. V shed 1 base and J shed 8 bases, with 17 bases lying between them. This CDR3 spans 16 amino acids. This chain's CDR3 is CASSQWRGRGEEKLFF. The DNA for the CDR3 is TGCGCCAGCAGTCAATGGAGAGGCAGGGGAGAAGAAAAACTGTTTTTT.

This clone has only a few counts. This chain uses TRBV6-2 or TRBV6-3 with TRBJ2-7; D ambiguous. The V end was cut by 0 bases, the J end by 3 bases, with 6 bases between. Germline CDR1 and CDR2: MNHEY and SVGEGT. The CDR3 length is 13 residues. CDR3 DNA sequence: TGTGCCAGCAGTTACTCGAGTTTCTACGAGCAGTACTTC. Encoded protein: CASSYSSFYEQYF.

The chain links TRBV6-7 to TRBJ1-6; D uncertain. TRBV6-7 is marked as an open reading frame, function uncertain. The CDR3 is 15 amino acids. V lost 1 base to trimming and J lost 8 bases, with 12 bases between them. The CDR3 loop reads CASSYWRLSDSPLHF. For the CDR3, the DNA is TGTGCCAGCAGTTACTGGAGGTTGAGCGATTCACCCCTCCACTTT.

V gene TRBV10-3 combines with J gene TRBJ2-1; TRBD2 aligns across 7 bases. Per germline, CDR1 ENHRY and CDR2 SYGVKD. The CDR3 has 14 residues. The J segment lost 6 bases and the V segment lost 10 bases, leaving 12 bases of the junction unmatched. CDR3 residues: CASQDPAGRNEQFF. CDR3 nucleotide sequence: TGTGCCAGTCAGGACCCAGCGGGACGCAATGAGCAGTTCTTC.

The rearrangement joins TRBV7-8 to TRBJ2-2; 9 nucleotides align to TRBD2. CDR1 SGHVS and CDR2 FQNEAQ come from the germline V gene. The CDR3 has 15 residues. Trimming cost V 5 bases and J 4 bases; bases outside gene matches: 5. CDR3 residues: CASSAAGGTTGELFF. CDR3 in DNA: TGTGCCAGCAGCGCCGCGGGGGGGACCACCGGGGAGCTGTTTTTT.

A single count supports this clone. The V and J genes are TRBV28 and TRBJ1-5; possible D gene TRBD1, 5 bases. From germline, CDR1 is MDHEN and CDR2 SYDVKM. Trimming took off 3 bases at V and 0 bases at J, with 12 bases between the two ends. This CDR3 is 16 amino acids long. The CDR3: CASSFGGINSNQPQHF. CDR3 coding DNA: TGTGCCAGCAGTTTCGGGGGTATTAATAGCAATCAGCCCCAGCATTTT.

This clone was recorded only once. The chain has TRBV10-3 and TRBJ2-1; TRBD2 might be the D (6 bases). This CDR3 is 14 amino acids long. Per germline, CDR1 ENHRY and CDR2 SYGVKD. V was pared by 7 bases and J by 4 bases, with 14 bases between. DNA of the CDR3: TGTGCCATCACCGGGACTCCCGAATACAATGAGCAGTTCTTC. It encodes CAITGTPEYNEQFF.

Notes on this clone: At one end, the junction sequence differs from germline, possibly due to a read error. The chain carries TRBV12-3 or TRBV12-4 and TRBJ2-3; no definite D call. The CDR3 extends over 13 amino acids. The CDR3 sequence: CASFVAGTDTQYF. The CDR3 nucleotides read TGTGCCAGCTTTGTTGCAGGCACGGATACGCAGTATTTT.

Comment on this clone: The junction does not match germline at one end; this may be a read error. CDR3 loop: CASSSQLTSHEQYF. CDR3 DNA sequence: TGTGCCAGCAGCTCGCAACTTACCTCCCACGAGCAGTACTTC. This chain joins TRBV3-1 (or the pseudogene TRBV3-2) and TRBJ2-7; D unclear. Germline V CDR1 and CDR2: LGHDT, YNNKEL (reference sequence). The CDR3 length is 14 residues.

The chain joins TRBV2 to TRBJ1-2; maybe TRBD1 (6 bases). CDR1 is SNHLY and CDR2 is FYNNEI in the germline V gene. The CDR3 totals 13 residues. Trimming took 3 bases from V and 6 from J, leaving 11 bases between them. The CDR3 reads CASSEVQGNGYTF. The CDR3, as DNA: TGTGCCAGCAGTGAGGTTCAGGGGAATGGCTACACCTTC.

The rearrangement uses TRBV6-6 and TRBJ1-6; a possible D gene is TRBD1 (6 bases). The ends were cut back, 7 bases at V and 5 bases at J, with 18 bases in the middle. Germline lookup yields CDR1 MNHNY and CDR2 SVGAGI (reference sequence). The CDR3 is made up of 16 amino acids. In DNA form, the CDR3 reads TGTGCCAGCAATAAACTCGGGACAAACGATAATTCACCCCTCCACTTT. It specifies CASNKLGTNDNSPLHF.

This chain links TRBV19 with TRBJ1-2, with D tentatively TRBD1 (6 bases). The germline V gene has CDR1 LNHDA and CDR2 SQIVND (reference sequence). The CDR3 totals 13 residues. The V end was cut by 4 bases, the J end by 8 bases, with 14 bases between. The CDR3 DNA reads TGTGCCAGTAGTACCCCACAGGGTCGCGGCTACACCTTC. Amino acids: CASSTPQGRGYTF.

The chain combines TRBV6-4 with TRBJ2-1; 8 positions match TRBD2. CDR3 length: 14 residues. The germline V gene has CDR1 MRHNA and CDR2 SNTAGT. V shed 6 bases and J 6 bases; nucleotides not matched to a gene: 7. This CDR3 reads CASSAGLEANEQFF. The CDR3 DNA reads TGTGCCAGCAGCGCGGGACTAGAGGCCAATGAGCAGTTCTTC.